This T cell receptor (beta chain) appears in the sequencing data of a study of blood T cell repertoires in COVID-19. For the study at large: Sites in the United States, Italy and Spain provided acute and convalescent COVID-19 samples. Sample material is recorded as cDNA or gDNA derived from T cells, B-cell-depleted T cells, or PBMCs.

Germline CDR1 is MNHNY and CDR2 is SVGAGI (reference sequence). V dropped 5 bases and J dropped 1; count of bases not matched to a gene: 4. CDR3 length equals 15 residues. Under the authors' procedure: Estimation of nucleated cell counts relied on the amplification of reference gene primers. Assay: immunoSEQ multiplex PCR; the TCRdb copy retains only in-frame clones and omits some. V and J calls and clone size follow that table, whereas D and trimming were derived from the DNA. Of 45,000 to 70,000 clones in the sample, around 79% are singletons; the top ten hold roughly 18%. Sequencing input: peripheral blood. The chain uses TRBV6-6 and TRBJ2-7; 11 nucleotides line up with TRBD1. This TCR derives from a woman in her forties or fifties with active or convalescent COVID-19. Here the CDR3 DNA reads TGTGCCAGCAGTGTGGGGGACAGGGGGTCCTACGAGCAGTACTTC. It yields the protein CASSVGDRGSYEQYF.